The rows below give T cell receptor beta chains drawn from one sample of a study of T cells in Graves' hyperthyroidism and ophthalmopathy. One entry per CDR3 protein, called by TCRdb with MiXCR from the multiplex PCR reads. Here the sample spans nearly 750,000 distinct CDR3 sequences, over 35% being singletons. Material for sequencing was blood. The origin of the receptors is a woman aged 40 to 50 with Graves' hyperthyroidism. Both conserved end residues are part of each CDR3. A D gene is named only where the DNA matches it firmly. The listing skips clone size in some rows; elsewhere it reads once, few, many or a size class.

j_gene,v_gene,d_gene,abundance,CDR3aa,CDR3nt
TRBJ1-1,TRBV6-1,TRBD1,NA,CARGRDRATEAFF,TGTGCCAGGGGCCGGGACAGGGCCACTGAAGCTTTCTTT
TRBJ1-6,TRBV12-3/TRBV12-4,NA,many,CASSLSEGGPLHF,TGTGCCAGCAGTTTGTCGGAGGGGGGGCCCCTCCACTTT
TRBJ2-5,TRBV4-3,TRBD2,few,CASSQDGGSGGLTQYF,TGCGCCAGCAGCCAAGATGGGGGTAGCGGGGGGCTAACCCAGTACTTC
TRBJ1-1,TRBV2,NA,NA,CASRDISKNTEAFF,TGTGCCAGCAGAGACATTTCGAAGAACACTGAAGCTTTCTTT
TRBJ2-2,TRBV7-8,NA,few,CASSLAETGELFF,TGTGCCAGCAGCTTAGCAGAAACCGGGGAGCTGTTTTTT
TRBJ1-6,TRBV30,NA,few,CAWSVPGGDSYNSPLHF,TGTGCCTGGAGTGTACCGGGCGGTGACTCCTATAATTCACCCCTCCACTTT
TRBJ2-7,TRBV19,TRBD1,NA,CASSIAPGQGACEQYF,TGTGCCAGTAGTATAGCCCCGGGACAGGGAGCCTGCGAGCAGTACTTC
TRBJ1-5,TRBV12-3/TRBV12-4,NA,NA,CAWAGGINQPQHF,TGTGCCTGGGCCGGAGGGATCAATCAGCCCCAGCATTTT
TRBJ1-5,TRBV2,NA,few,CASSYLGGVQPQHF,TGTGCCAGCAGTTATCTCGGGGGTGTTCAGCCCCAGCATTTT
TRBJ1-1,TRBV14,NA,many,CASGSQVGTEAFF,TGTGCCAGCGGGAGTCAGGTAGGCACTGAAGCTTTCTTT
TRBJ1-4,TRBV10-3,NA,many,CAISDPMDSNEKLFF,TGTGCCATCAGTGACCCTATGGACAGTAATGAAAAACTGTTTTTT
TRBJ2-5,TRBV10-3,NA,NA,CAISESGDSNQPQYF,TGTGCCATCAGTGAGTCAGGGGATAGCAATCAGCCCCAGTACTTC
TRBJ1-2,TRBV30,NA,NA,CAWSVPGDGYTF,TGTGCCTGGAGTGTACCCGGGGATGGCTACACCTTC
TRBJ1-4,TRBV4-1,NA,few,CASNQRSNEKLFF,TGCGCCAGCAACCAACGTTCGAATGAAAAACTGTTTTTT
TRBJ2-7,TRBV7-6,NA,many,CASSLARQGSYEQYF,TGTGCCAGCAGCTTAGCGAGGCAGGGATCCTACGAGCAGTACTTC
TRBJ2-7,TRBV7-2,NA,many,CASSPNLGYEQYF,TGTGCCAGCAGCCCAAATCTGGGGTACGAGCAGTACTTC
TRBJ2-5,TRBV10-1,NA,NA,CASSEARGDGETQYF,TGCGCCAGCAGTGAGGCGAGGGGCGACGGAGAGACCCAGTACTTC
TRBJ2-5,TRBV7-2,NA,many,CASSLAHLARETQYF,TGTGCCAGCAGCTTAGCGCATCTAGCGAGGGAGACCCAGTACTTC
TRBJ2-3,TRBV7-9,TRBD2,NA,CASSQGLAGGPDTQYF,TGCGCCAGCAGCCAAGGACTAGCGGGGGGCCCCGATACGCAGTATTTT
TRBJ2-7,TRBV6-6,NA,NA,CASSYPPGAGDEQYF,TGTGCCAGCAGTTACCCCCCAGGGGCAGGGGACGAGCAGTACTTC
TRBJ2-1,TRBV9,NA,once,CASSVGGTLSYNEQFF,TGTGCCAGCAGCGTAGGTGGGACACTTTCCTACAATGAGCAGTTCTTC
TRBJ1-2,TRBV4-3,NA,few,CASSQDALAHHRDYGYTF,TGCGCCAGCAGCCAAGATGCATTGGCCCACCACAGGGACTATGGCTACACCTTC
TRBJ1-1,TRBV7-2,NA,few,CASSFRETEAFF,TGTGCCAGCAGCTTCCGGGAGACTGAAGCTTTCTTT
TRBJ2-7,TRBV28,NA,many,CASSFPTEQYF,TGTGCCAGCAGTTTTCCGACAGAGCAGTACTTC
TRBJ1-5,TRBV20-1,TRBD1,many,CSARDAWTGGLGQPQHF,TGCAGTGCTAGAGATGCTTGGACAGGGGGCTTAGGGCAGCCCCAGCATTTT
TRBJ2-3,TRBV10-3,TRBD1,NA,CAISTGGPDTQYF,TGTGCCATCAGCACAGGGGGCCCAGATACGCAGTATTTT
TRBJ2-7,TRBV7-2,NA,few,CASSLGRLVGYEQYF,TGTGCCAGCAGCTTGGGTCGTCTAGTTGGGTACGAGCAGTACTTC